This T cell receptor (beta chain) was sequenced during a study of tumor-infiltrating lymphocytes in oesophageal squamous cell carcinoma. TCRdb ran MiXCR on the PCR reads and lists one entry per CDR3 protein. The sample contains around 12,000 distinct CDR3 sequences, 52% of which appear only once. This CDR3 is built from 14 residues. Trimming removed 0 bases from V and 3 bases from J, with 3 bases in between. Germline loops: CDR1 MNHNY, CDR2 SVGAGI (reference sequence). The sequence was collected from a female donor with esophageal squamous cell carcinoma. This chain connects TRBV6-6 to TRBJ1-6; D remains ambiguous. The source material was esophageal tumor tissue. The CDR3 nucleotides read TGTGCCAGCAGTTACTCGGGCTATAATTCACCCCTCCACTTT. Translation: CASSYSGYNSPLHF.